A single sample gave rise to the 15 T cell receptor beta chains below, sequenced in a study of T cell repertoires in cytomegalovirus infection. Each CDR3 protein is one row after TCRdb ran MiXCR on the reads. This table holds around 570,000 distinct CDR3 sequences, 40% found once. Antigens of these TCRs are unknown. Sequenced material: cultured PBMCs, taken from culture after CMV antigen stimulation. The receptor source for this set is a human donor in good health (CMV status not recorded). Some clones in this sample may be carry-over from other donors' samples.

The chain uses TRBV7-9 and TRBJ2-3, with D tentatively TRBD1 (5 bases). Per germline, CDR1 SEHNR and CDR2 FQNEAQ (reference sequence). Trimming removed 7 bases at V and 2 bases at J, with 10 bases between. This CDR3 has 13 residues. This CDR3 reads CASNRQLTDTQYF. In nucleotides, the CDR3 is TGTGCCAGCAACAGACAGCTCACAGATACGCAGTATTTT.

CDR3 sequence (DNA): TGTGCCAGCAGCTTAGATGGGGGGGGCTCCTATAATTCACCCCTCCACTTT. As protein: CASSLDGGGSYNSPLHF. J is TRBJ1-6 and V is TRBV7-8, with D maybe TRBD1 (5 bases). The V and J ends lost 1 base and 0 bases respectively, with 10 bases between them. CDR1 SGHVS and CDR2 FQNEAQ come from the germline V gene. The CDR3 has 17 amino acids. Together with reference TRBV7-8 and TRBJ1-6, the CDR3 gives the full variable domain: GAGVSQSPRYKVAKRGQDVALRCDPISGHVSLFWYQQALGQGPEFLTYFQNEAQLDKSGLPSDRFFAERPEGSVSTLKIQRTQQEDSAVYLCASSLDGGGSYNSPLHFGNGTRLTVT.

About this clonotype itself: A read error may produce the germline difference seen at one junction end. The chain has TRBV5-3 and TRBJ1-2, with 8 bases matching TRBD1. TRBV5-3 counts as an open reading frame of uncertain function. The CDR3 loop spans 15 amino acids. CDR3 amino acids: CASSLRAGGSNGYTF. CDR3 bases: TGTGCCAGCAGCTTGAGGGCAGGGGGCTCCAATGGCTACACCTTC.

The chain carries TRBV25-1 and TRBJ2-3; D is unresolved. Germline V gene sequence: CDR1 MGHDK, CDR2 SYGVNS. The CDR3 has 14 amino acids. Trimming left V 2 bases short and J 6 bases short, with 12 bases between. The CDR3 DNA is TGTGCCAGCAGTGAAGTGAGAGGTTCGGATACGCAGTATTTT. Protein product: CASSEVRGSDTQYF.

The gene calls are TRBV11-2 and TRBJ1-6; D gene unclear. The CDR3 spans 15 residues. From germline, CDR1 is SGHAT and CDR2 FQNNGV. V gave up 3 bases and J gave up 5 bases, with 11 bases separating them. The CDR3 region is CASSFSAGNNSPLHF. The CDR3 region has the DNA TGTGCCAGCAGCTTTAGCGCCGGGAATAATTCACCCCTCCACTTT.

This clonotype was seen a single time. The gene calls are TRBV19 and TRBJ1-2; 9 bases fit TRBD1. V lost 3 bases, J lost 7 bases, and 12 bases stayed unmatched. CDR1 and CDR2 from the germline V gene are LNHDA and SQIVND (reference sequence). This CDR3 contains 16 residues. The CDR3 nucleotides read TGTGCCAGTAGTATCCTGGGACAGGGACGAAATCGTGGCTACACCTTC. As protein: CASSILGQGRNRGYTF.

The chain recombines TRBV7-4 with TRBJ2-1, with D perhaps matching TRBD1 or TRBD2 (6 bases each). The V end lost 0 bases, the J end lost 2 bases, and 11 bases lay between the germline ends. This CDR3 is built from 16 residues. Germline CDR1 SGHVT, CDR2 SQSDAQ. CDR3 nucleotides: TGTGCCAGCAGCTTAGCCTACCGGGGGCCCTACAATGAGCAGTTCTTC. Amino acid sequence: CASSLAYRGPYNEQFF. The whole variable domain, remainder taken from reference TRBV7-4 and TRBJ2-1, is GAGVSQSPRYKVAKRGRDVALRCDSISGHVTLYWYRQTLGQGSEVLTYSQSDAQRDKSGRPSGRFSAERPERSVSTLKIQRTEQGDSAVYLCASSLAYRGPYNEQFFGPGTRLTVL.

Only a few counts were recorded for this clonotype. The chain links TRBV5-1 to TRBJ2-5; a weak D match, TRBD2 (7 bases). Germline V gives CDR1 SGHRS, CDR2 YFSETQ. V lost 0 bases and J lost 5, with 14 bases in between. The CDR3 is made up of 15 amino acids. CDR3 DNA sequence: TGCGCCAGCAGCTTGGAGGGGGGGGCCGGCGAGACCCAGTACTTC. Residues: CASSLEGGAGETQYF.

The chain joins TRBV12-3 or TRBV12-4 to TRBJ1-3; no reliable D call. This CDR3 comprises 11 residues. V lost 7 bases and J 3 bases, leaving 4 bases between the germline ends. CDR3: CASNDGNTIYF. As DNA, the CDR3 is TGTGCCAGCAATGATGGAAACACCATATATTTT.

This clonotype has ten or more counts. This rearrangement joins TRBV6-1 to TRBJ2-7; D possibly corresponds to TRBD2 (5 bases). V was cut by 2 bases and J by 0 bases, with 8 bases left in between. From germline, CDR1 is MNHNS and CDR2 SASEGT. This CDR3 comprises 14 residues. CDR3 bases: TGTGCCAGCAGTGAAACCCTAGCCTCCTACGAGCAGTACTTC. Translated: CASSETLASYEQYF.

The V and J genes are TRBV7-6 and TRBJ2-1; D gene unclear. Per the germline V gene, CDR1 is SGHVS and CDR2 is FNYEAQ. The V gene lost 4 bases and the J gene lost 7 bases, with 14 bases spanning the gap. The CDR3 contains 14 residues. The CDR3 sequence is CASSSNPSENEQFF. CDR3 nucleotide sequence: TGTGCCAGCAGCTCGAATCCCTCGGAAAATGAGCAGTTCTTC. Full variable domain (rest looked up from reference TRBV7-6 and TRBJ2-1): GAGVSQSPRYKVTKRGQDVALRCDPISGHVSLYWYRQALGQGPEFLTYFNYEAQQDKSGLPNDRFSAERPEGSISTLTIQRTEQRDSAMYRCASSSNPSENEQFFGPGTRLTVL.

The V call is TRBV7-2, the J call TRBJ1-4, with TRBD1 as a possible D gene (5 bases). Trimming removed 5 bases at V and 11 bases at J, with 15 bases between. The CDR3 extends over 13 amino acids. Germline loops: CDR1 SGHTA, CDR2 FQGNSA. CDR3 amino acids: CASSRGTGEKLFF. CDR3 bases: TGTGCCAGCAGCCGGGGGACGGGAGAGAAACTGTTTTTT. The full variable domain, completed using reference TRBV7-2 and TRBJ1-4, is GAGVSQSPSNKVTEKGKDVELRCDPISGHTALYWYRQSLGQGLEFLIYFQGNSAPDKSGLPSDRFSAERTGGSVSTLTIQRTQQEDSAVYLCASSRGTGEKLFFGSGTQLSVL.

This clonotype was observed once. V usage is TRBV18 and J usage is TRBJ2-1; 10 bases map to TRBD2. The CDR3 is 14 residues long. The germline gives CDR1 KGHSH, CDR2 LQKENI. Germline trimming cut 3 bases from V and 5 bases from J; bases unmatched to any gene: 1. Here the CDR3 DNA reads TGTGCCAGCTCACCTAGCGGGAGGAACAATGAGCAGTTCTTC. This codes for CASSPSGRNNEQFF.

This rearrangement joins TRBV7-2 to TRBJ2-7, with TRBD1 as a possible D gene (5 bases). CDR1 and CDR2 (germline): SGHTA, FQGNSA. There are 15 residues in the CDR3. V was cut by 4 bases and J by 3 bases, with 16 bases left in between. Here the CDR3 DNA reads TGTGCCAGCAGCTCCAGCCGGGCAGGGTTCTACGAGCAGTACTTC. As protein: CASSSSRAGFYEQYF.

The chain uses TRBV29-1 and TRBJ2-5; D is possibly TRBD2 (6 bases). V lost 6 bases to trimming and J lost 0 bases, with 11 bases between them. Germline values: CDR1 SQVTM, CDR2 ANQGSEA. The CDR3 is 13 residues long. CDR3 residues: CSVRASDQETQYF. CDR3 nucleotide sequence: TGCAGCGTGAGGGCTAGCGACCAAGAGACCCAGTACTTC.